This T cell receptor beta chain was identified during a study of Graves' ophthalmopathy and Graves' hyperthyroidism. A word on this clonotype: An end of the junction differs from the germline gene, which may be a read error.

Amplified TCR beta CDR3 regions were obtained using RNA transcripts as template. RT-PCR was first run with HTBI primers, then multiplex PCR in a second round. MiXCR was run by TCRdb on the multiplex PCR reads, yielding one entry per CDR3 protein. The table includes around 670,000 distinct CDR3 sequences, about 44% detected once. Clinical symptoms, serum thyroxine, TRAb, thyroid ultrasound and orbital computed tomography were relied on for diagnosis. CDR1 is SGHTA and CDR2 is FQGTGA in the germline V gene. CDR3 length: 14 residues. What was sequenced was peripheral blood. This TCR was sampled from an adult man with Graves' ophthalmopathy. The chain has TRBV7-3 and TRBJ1-1, with TRBD1 as a possible D gene (5 bases). The CDR3 bases are TGCGCCAGCAGCGAATACGGGGCGAGGACTGAAGCTTTCTTT. As protein: CASSEYGARTEAFF.